This note documents a single T cell receptor (beta chain) sequence. J was trimmed by 6 bases and V by 3 bases; bases with no gene match: 9. Germline V gives CDR1 SGHRS, CDR2 YFSETQ. There are 14 residues in the CDR3. The entry originates in a study of early T cells in non-severe SARS-CoV-2 infection. Individual cDNA molecules were tagged with unique molecular identifiers. A single record per CDR3 protein comes from TCRdb applying MiXCR to the 5' RACE reads. The sample includes some 77,000 distinct CDR3 sequences, about 15% seen only once; the top ten take 2.5% to 3%. The sequencing input was whole blood. This rearrangement joins TRBV5-1 to TRBJ2-7, with 7 bases lining up with TRBD2. The sequence was obtained from an adult who was a healthcare worker with PCR-confirmed SARS-CoV-2 infection or an uninfected control (not recorded which). CDR3 DNA sequence: TGCGCCAGCAGCTCAGAGGCTAGCGGTAGCGAGCAGTACTTC. Encoded protein: CASSSEASGSEQYF.